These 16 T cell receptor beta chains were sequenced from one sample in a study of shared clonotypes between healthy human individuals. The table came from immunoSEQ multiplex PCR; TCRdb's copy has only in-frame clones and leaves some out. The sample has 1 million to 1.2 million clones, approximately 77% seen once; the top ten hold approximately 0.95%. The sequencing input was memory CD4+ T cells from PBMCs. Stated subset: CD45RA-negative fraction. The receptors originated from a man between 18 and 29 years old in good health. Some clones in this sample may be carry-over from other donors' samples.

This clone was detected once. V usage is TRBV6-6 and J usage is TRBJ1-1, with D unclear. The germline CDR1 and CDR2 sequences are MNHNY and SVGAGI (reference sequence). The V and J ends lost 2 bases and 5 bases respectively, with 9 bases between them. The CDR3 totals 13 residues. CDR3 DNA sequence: TGTGCCAGCAGTTACCCTATAGGGACTGAAGCTTTCTTT. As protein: CASSYPIGTEAFF.

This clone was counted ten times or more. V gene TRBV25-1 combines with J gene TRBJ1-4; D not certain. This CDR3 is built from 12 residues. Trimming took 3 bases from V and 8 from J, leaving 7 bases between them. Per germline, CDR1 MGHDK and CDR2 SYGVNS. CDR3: CASSEVREKLFF. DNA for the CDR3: TGTGCCAGCAGTGAGGTACGGGAAAAACTGTTTTTT.

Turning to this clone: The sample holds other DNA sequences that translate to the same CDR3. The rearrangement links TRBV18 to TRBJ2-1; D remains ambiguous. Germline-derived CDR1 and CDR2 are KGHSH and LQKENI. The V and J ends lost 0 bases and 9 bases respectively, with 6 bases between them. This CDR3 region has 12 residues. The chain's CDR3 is CASSPPGGEQFF. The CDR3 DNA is TGTGCCAGCTCACCACCGGGCGGTGAGCAGTTCTTC.

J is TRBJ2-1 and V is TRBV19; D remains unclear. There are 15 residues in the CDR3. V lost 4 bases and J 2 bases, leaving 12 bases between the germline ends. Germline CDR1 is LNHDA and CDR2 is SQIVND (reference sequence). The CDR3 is CASSRGPSTYNEQFF. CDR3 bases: TGTGCCAGTAGTAGAGGACCCTCCACCTACAATGAGCAGTTCTTC.

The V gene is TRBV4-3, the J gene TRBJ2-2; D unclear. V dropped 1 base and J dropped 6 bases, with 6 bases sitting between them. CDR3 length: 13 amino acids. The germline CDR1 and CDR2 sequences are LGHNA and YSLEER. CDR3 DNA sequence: TGCGCCAGCAGCCAAGCGCTTGCCGGGGAGCTGTTTTTT. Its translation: CASSQALAGELFF.

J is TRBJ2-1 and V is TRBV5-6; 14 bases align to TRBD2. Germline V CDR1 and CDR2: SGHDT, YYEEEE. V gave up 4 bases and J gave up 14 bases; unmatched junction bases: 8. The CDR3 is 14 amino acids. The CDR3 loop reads CASSRQGTSGSKFF. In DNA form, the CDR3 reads TGTGCCAGCAGCCGCCAGGGGACTAGCGGGAGTAAGTTCTTC.

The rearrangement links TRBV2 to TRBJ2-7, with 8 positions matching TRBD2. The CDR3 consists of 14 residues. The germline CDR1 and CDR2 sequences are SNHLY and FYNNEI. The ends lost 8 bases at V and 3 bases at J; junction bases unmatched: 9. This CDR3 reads CASRRISGSYEQYF. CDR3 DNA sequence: TGTGCCAGCCGACGGATAAGCGGGAGCTACGAGCAGTACTTC.

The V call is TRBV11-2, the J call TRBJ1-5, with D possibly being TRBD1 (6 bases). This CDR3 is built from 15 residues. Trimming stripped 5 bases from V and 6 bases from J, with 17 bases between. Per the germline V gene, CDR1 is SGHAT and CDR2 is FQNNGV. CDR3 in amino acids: CASSPRTARGQPQHF. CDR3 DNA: TGTGCCAGCAGCCCGCGGACAGCAAGGGGTCAGCCCCAGCATTTT.

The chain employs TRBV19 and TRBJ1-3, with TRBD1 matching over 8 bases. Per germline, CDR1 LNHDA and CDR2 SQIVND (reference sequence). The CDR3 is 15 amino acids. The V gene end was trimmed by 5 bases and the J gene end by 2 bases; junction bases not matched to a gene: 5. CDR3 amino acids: CASSPRTGPGNTIYF. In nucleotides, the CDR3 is TGTGCCAGTAGTCCTCGGACAGGGCCTGGAAACACCATATATTTT.

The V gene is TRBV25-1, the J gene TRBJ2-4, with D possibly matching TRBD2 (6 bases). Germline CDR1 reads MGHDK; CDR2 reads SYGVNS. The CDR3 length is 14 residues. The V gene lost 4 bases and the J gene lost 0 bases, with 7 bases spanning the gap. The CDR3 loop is CASSGAGAKNIQYF. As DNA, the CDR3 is TGTGCCAGCAGTGGAGCGGGAGCCAAAAACATTCAGTACTTC.

The CDR3 coding sequence is TGTGCCAGCAGTCACTGGGACGGTGAGAGGTATCAGCCCCAGCATTTT. Protein sequence: CASSHWDGERYQPQHF. The V call is TRBV27, the J call TRBJ1-5; maybe TRBD1 (5 bases). Germline lookup yields CDR1 MNHEY and CDR2 SMNVEV (reference sequence). The CDR3 is 16 residues long. Trimming took off 5 bases at V and 5 bases at J, with 19 bases between the two ends.

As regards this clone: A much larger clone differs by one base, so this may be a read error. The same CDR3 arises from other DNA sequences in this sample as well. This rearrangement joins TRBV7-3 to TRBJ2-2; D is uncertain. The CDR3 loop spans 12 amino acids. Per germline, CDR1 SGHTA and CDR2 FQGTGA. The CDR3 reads CASSLNAGELFF. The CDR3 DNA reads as TGTGCCAGCAGCTTGAACGCCGGGGAGCTGTTTTTT.

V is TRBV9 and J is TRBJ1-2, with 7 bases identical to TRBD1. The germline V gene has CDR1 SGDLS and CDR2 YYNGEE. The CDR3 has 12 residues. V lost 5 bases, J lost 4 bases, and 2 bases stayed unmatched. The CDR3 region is CASRGTVYGYTF. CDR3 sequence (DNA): TGTGCCAGCAGGGGGACAGTCTATGGCTACACCTTC.

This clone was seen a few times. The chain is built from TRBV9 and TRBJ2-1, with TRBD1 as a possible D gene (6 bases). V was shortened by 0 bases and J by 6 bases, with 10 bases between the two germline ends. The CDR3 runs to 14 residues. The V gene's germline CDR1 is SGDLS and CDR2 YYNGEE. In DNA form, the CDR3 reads TGTGCCAGCAGCGTAGGGGGGCTGAGCAATGAGCAGTTCTTC. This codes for CASSVGGLSNEQFF.

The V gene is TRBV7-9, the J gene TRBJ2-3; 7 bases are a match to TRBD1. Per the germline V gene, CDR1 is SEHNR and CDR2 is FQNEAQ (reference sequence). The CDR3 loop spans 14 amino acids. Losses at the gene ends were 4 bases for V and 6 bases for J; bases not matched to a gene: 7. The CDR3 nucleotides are TGTGCCAGCAGCTCCAACAGGGGATCCGATACGCAGTATTTT. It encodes CASSSNRGSDTQYF.

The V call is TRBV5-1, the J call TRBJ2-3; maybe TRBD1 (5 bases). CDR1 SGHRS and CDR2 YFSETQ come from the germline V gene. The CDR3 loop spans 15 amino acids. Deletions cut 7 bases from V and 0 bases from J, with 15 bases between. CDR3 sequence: CASGYSDISTDTQYF. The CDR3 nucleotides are TGCGCCAGCGGATACTCGGACATTAGCACAGATACGCAGTATTTT.